This is a list of T cell receptor beta chains from one sample in a study of blood T cell repertoires in COVID-19. The data were produced by immunoSEQ multiplex PCR, yet TCRdb's version contains in-frame clones alone and is incomplete. The sample comprises some 42,000 clones, around nine tenths of which are singletons, and about 2.4% rests with the top ten. The sequenced material came from peripheral blood. The receptors shown here come from a human donor in a cohort sampled during active COVID-19. The CDR3 runs from the conserved cysteine through the conserved F or W. The D gene is left open where the match is weak. Only some rows state a clone size, as once, few, many or a class for expanded clones.

V gene	D gene	J gene	clone size	CDR3 protein	CDR3 DNA
TRBV29-1	TRBD1	TRBJ1-2	NA	CSVSTRDRGILANYGYTF	TGCAGCGTTTCCACCCGGGACAGGGGGATTTTAGCTAACTATGGCTACACCTTC
TRBV18	TRBD1	TRBJ1-5	NA	CASSPSTGNQPQHF	TGTGCCAGCTCACCCTCGACAGGGAATCAGCCCCAGCATTTT
TRBV4-2	TRBD2	TRBJ2-1	few	CASSRQTGGRDEQFF	TGTGCCAGCAGCCGCCAGACGGGGGGGCGGGATGAGCAGTTCTTC
TRBV9	TRBD1	TRBJ1-2	NA	CASSATTKGQGHGYTF	TGTGCCAGCAGCGCAACCACGAAGGGACAGGGTCATGGCTACACCTTC
TRBV7-9	NA	TRBJ1-1	NA	CASNETPSFRAFF	TGTGCCAGCAACGAGACACCGTCCTTTCGGGCTTTCTTT
TRBV9	NA	TRBJ2-5	NA	CASSERPLAGETQYF	TGTGCCAGCAGCGAGAGGCCCCTAGCTGGGGAGACCCAGTACTTC
TRBV4-2	NA	TRBJ2-7	NA	CASSQEGSSPSSYEQYF	TGTGCCAGCAGCCAAGAGGGTAGCTCCCCGAGCTCCTACGAGCAGTACTTC
TRBV2	NA	TRBJ1-2	once	CASLVGQLPYGYTF	TGTGCCAGCTTAGTGGGGCAGCTTCCCTATGGCTACACCTTC
TRBV18	TRBD1	TRBJ1-6	NA	CASSHNGGQGGNSPLHF	TGTGCCAGCTCACACAACGGGGGACAGGGCGGCAATTCACCCCTCCACTTT
TRBV5-4	NA	TRBJ2-7	NA	CASSGTGQGTYEQYF	TGTGCCAGCAGCGGTACAGGGCAGGGGACCTACGAGCAGTACTTC
TRBV11-3	TRBD1	TRBJ2-2	NA	CASSQGQGALHGELFF	TGTGCCAGCAGCCAGGGACAGGGGGCTTTACACGGGGAGCTGTTTTTT
TRBV6-6	TRBD2	TRBJ2-3	NA	CASSYGLAGTDTQYF	TGTGCCAGCAGTTACGGACTAGCGGGCACAGATACGCAGTATTTT
TRBV18	NA	TRBJ2-3	NA	CASSPGPSDTQYF	TGTGCCAGCTCACCCGGTCCATCAGATACGCAGTATTTT
TRBV10-3	TRBD1	TRBJ1-2	NA	CAITGPGQGRGGGYTF	TGTGCCATCACCGGCCCGGGACAGGGGCGCGGTGGTGGCTACACCTTC
TRBV5-1	NA	TRBJ2-7	NA	CASSPAPGFGYEQYF	TGCGCCAGCAGCCCCGCCCCGGGTTTCGGCTACGAGCAGTACTTC
TRBV9	TRBD2	TRBJ2-3	NA	CASSVEGGLAGATDTQYF	TGTGCCAGCAGCGTAGAAGGGGGACTAGCGGGGGCCACAGATACGCAGTATTTT